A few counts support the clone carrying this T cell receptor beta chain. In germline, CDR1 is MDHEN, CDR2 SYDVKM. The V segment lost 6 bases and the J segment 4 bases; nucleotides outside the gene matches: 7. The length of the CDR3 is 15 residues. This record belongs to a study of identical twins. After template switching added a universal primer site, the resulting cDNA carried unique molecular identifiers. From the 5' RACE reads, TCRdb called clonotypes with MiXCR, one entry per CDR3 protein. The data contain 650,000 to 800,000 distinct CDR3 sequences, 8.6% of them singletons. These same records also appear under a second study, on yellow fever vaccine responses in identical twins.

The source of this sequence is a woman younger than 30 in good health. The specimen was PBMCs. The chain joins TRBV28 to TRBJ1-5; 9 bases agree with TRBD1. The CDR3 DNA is TGTGCCAGCAGCTTAGGACAGGGGTTTAATCAGCCCCAGCATTTT. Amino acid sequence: CASSLGQGFNQPQHF. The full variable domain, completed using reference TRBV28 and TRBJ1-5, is DVKVTQSSRYLVKRTGEKVFLECVQDMDHENMFWYRQDPGLGLRLIYFSYDVKMKEKGDIPEGYSVSREKKERFSLILESASTNQTSMYLCASSLGQGFNQPQHFGDGTRLSIL.